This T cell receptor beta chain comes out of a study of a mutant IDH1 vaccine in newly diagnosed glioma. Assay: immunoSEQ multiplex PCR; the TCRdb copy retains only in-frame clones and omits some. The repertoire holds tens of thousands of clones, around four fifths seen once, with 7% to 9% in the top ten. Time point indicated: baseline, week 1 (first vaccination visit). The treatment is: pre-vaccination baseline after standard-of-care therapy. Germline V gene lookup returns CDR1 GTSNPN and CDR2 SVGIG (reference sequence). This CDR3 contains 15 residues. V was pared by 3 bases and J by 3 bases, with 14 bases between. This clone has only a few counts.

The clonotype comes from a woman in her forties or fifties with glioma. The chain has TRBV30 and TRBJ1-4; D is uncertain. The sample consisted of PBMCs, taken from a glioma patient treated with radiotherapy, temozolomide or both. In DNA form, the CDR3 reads TGTGCCTGGAGCAGGTCAAGCCCGGCTAATGAAAAACTGTTTTTT. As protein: CAWSRSSPANEKLFF.